The 23 T cell receptor beta chains in this list originate from one sample, sequenced in a study of cytomegalovirus exposure and HLA in healthy donors. PCR primers comprised 60 Vbeta and 13 Jbeta primers. Clones were read by immunoSEQ multiplex PCR, and TCRdb kept only the in-frame ones, dropping some. The repertoire holds over 150,000 clones, with around four fifths as singletons. Sequences were obtained from PBMCs. These receptors were taken from a woman in her 50s in good health and CMV-seronegative.

As regards this clone: At one boundary the junction diverges from the germline segment, which might be a read error. The CDR3 DNA reads as TGTGCCAGCAGTGACCAGCCGGGACAGCTCTTC. It translates to CASSDQPGQLF. V gene TRBV2 combines with J gene TRBJ1-2; TRBD1 matches 7 bases. This CDR3 spans 11 amino acids. Per germline, CDR1 SNHLY and CDR2 FYNNEI.

V and J are TRBV2 and TRBJ2-1, with D perhaps matching TRBD2 (5 bases). V was clipped by 2 bases and J by 4 bases, with 6 bases between them. Germline CDR1 and CDR2: SNHLY and FYNNEI. The CDR3 consists of 13 residues. This CDR3 is CASSEPGYNEQFF. The CDR3 coding sequence is TGTGCCAGCAGTGAACCGGGATACAATGAGCAGTTCTTC.

CDR3 sequence (DNA): TGTGCCAACAGATCCGGTCTAGCGGGAGGGCCTTTCATCGATGAGCAGTTCTTC. Translated: CANRSGLAGGPFIDEQFF. The chain couples TRBV5-6 to TRBJ2-1, with 12 bases aligning to TRBD2. The CDR3 has 18 amino acids. Germline values: CDR1 SGHDT, CDR2 YYEEEE. The V and J ends lost 9 bases and 8 bases, in that order; junction bases with no gene match: 21.

The sample holds one count of this clone. The rearrangement joins TRBV28 to TRBJ2-3, with TRBD2 identical over 15 bases. Germline lookup yields CDR1 MDHEN and CDR2 SYDVKM. The V segment lost 4 bases and the J segment 1 base; nucleotides outside the gene matches: 6. This CDR3 comprises 18 residues. As DNA, the CDR3 is TGTGCCAGCAGTTCGGGGACTAGCGGGGGGACACGCACAGATACGCAGTATTTT. It yields the protein CASSSGTSGGTRTDTQYF.

The chain combines TRBV19 with TRBJ1-5; 8 bases are a match to TRBD1. The V and J ends lost 7 bases and 6 bases, in that order; junction bases with no gene match: 5. Germline V gene data show CDR1 as LNHDA and CDR2 as SQIVND (reference sequence). The length of the CDR3 is 13 residues. This chain's CDR3 is CASMDRASQPQHF. CDR3 DNA sequence: TGTGCCAGTATGGACAGGGCTAGTCAGCCCCAGCATTTT.

This sequence joins TRBV10-3 and TRBJ2-7, with TRBD2 matching over 9 bases. V shed 8 bases, J shed 2 bases, and the junction held 13 bases outside the gene matches. The CDR3 covers 16 residues. CDR1 and CDR2 from the germline V gene are ENHRY and SYGVKD. CDR3 bases: TGTGCCATCTCAGGCGGGGGGGCCACCATTACCTACGAGCAGTACTTC. This translates into CAISGGGATITYEQYF.

This chain uses TRBV10-1 with TRBJ1-4; 9 positions agree with TRBD1. Trimming removed 5 bases from V and 6 bases from J; junction bases left unmatched: 4. Germline lookup yields CDR1 WNHNN and CDR2 SYGVQD (reference sequence). This CDR3 comprises 14 residues. In DNA, the CDR3 is TGCGCCAGCAGTTTGGACAGGGGACATGAAAAACTGTTTTTT. Translated, it gives CASSLDRGHEKLFF.

The V call is TRBV28, the J call TRBJ1-1; TRBD1 might be the D (6 bases). CDR1 is MDHEN, CDR2 SYDVKM, per germline. Trimming took off 7 bases at V and 0 bases at J, with 12 bases between the two ends. The CDR3 runs to 14 residues. The CDR3 loop reads CASKLGTLNTEAFF. DNA for the CDR3: TGTGCCAGCAAACTGGGGACACTGAACACTGAAGCTTTCTTT.

This sequence joins TRBV4-3 and TRBJ2-1; TRBD1 matches at 8 bases. V lost 1 base, J lost 1 base, and 6 bases stayed unmatched. Germline V gives CDR1 LGHNA, CDR2 YSLEER. The CDR3 is made up of 17 amino acids. CDR3 region: CASSQVATGDSYNEQFF. The CDR3 nucleotides are TGCGCCAGCAGCCAAGTCGCGACAGGGGATTCCTACAATGAGCAGTTCTTC.

This chain connects TRBV28 to TRBJ2-1; D may be TRBD1 (5 bases). Deletions cut 5 bases from V and 15 bases from J, with 17 bases between. The CDR3 has 12 amino acids. Germline values: CDR1 MDHEN, CDR2 SYDVKM. The CDR3 DNA reads as TGTGCCAGCAGTCCCGCAGCACAGGTGGCGTTCTTC. Its protein is CASSPAAQVAFF.

This clone was observed a single time. This sequence joins TRBV9 and TRBJ2-3; D perhaps matches TRBD1 (5 bases). Trimming shortened V by 2 bases and J by 2 bases, and 18 bases separated the two germline ends. CDR1 is SGDLS and CDR2 is YYNGEE in the germline V gene. CDR3 length: 17 amino acids. This chain's CDR3 is CASSVGQQGMPTDTQYF. The CDR3 nucleotides read TGTGCCAGCAGCGTCGGCCAGCAGGGAATGCCCACAGATACGCAGTATTTT.

The chain links TRBV19 to TRBJ2-2, with a possible D match to TRBD1 (7 bases). The CDR3 has 19 amino acids. V gave up 6 bases and J gave up 5 bases, with 28 bases separating them. Looked up from germline, CDR1 is LNHDA and CDR2 is SQIVND (reference sequence). The chain's CDR3 is CASRTRSRGWRGQTGELFF. CDR3 sequence (DNA): TGTGCCAGTAGAACAAGATCTCGGGGGTGGAGGGGGCAAACCGGGGAGCTGTTTTTT.

The chain recombines TRBV2 with TRBJ1-1; D is possibly TRBD1 (6 bases). The germline V gene encodes CDR1 SNHLY and CDR2 FYNNEI. V was pared by 5 bases and J by 1 base, with 8 bases between. The CDR3 covers 13 residues. The CDR3 sequence is CASSKDRNTEAFF. For the CDR3, the DNA is TGTGCCAGCAGTAAGGACAGGAACACTGAAGCTTTCTTT.

The rearrangement joins TRBV2 to TRBJ2-7, with TRBD1 matching over 10 bases. Trimming cost V 4 bases and J 12 bases; bases outside gene matches: 18. The germline V gene encodes CDR1 SNHLY and CDR2 FYNNEI. This CDR3 region has 16 residues. The chain's CDR3 is CASSVTGRGQGYHLYF. CDR3 DNA: TGTGCCAGCAGTGTCACCGGAAGGGGACAGGGGTATCATCTGTACTTC.

In this sample, this clone turned up a few times. The V and J genes are TRBV27 and TRBJ2-7; 7 bases match TRBD1. This CDR3 has 13 residues. V gave up 5 bases and J gave up 2 bases; unmatched junction bases: 3. Germline values: CDR1 MNHEY, CDR2 SMNVEV (reference sequence). CDR3 loop: CASSRQGPYEQYF. The CDR3 DNA sequence: TGTGCCAGCAGTAGACAGGGACCCTACGAGCAGTACTTC.

The chain couples TRBV11-3 to TRBJ1-6; TRBD1 agrees at 7 bases. The germline V gene encodes CDR1 SGHNT and CDR2 YENEEA. V gave up 1 base and J gave up 6 bases; unmatched junction bases: 3. The CDR3 sequence is 15 residues long. The CDR3 nucleotides are TGTGCCAGCAGCTTAGGGCAGGGGGGTAATTCACCCCTCCACTTT. Translated: CASSLGQGGNSPLHF.

The rearrangement links TRBV6-5 to TRBJ2-7; D perhaps matches TRBD1 (6 bases). Germline V lookup: CDR1 MNHEY, CDR2 SVGAGI. V was trimmed by 3 bases and J by 3 bases, leaving 15 bases between them. This CDR3 region has 15 residues. The CDR3 DNA reads TGTGCCAGCAGTTATACTGCCGGGACAAACTACGAGCAGTACTTC. This encodes CASSYTAGTNYEQYF.

This chain links TRBV10-3 with TRBJ2-1; TRBD1 aligns across 7 bases. The CDR3 contains 14 residues. V shed 3 bases, J shed 7 bases, and the junction held 6 bases outside the gene matches. CDR1 is ENHRY and CDR2 is SYGVKD in the germline V gene. The CDR3 bases are TGTGCCATCAGTGAAAACAGGGGATTGAATGAGCAGTTCTTC. Translating gives CAISENRGLNEQFF.

V gene TRBV29-1 combines with J gene TRBJ1-1, with TRBD1 as a possible D gene (6 bases). There are 13 residues in the CDR3. V lost 6 bases to trimming and J lost 1 base, with 12 bases between them. The germline V gene has CDR1 SQVTM and CDR2 ANQGSEA. The chain's CDR3 is CSVSGAQNTEAFF. The CDR3 DNA sequence: TGCAGCGTCTCAGGGGCTCAGAACACTGAAGCTTTCTTT. Looking up the rest from reference TRBV29-1 and TRBJ1-1 gives the full variable domain: SAVISQKPSRDICQRGTSLTIQCQVDSQVTMMFWYRQQPGQSLTLIATANQGSEATYESGFVIDKFPISRPNLTFSTLTVSNMSPEDSSIYLCSVSGAQNTEAFFGQGTRLTVV.

The chain couples TRBV28 to TRBJ2-5; TRBD1 agrees at 7 bases. The CDR3 loop spans 14 amino acids. The germline V gene has CDR1 MDHEN and CDR2 SYDVKM. Germline trimming cut 4 bases from V and 2 bases from J; bases unmatched to any gene: 4. The CDR3 loop reads CASSWGQSQETQYF. The CDR3 nucleotides read TGTGCCAGCAGTTGGGGACAGAGTCAAGAGACCCAGTACTTC.

The chain combines TRBV5-4 with TRBJ2-7, with TRBD1 identical over 11 bases. This CDR3 has 15 residues. Germline lookup yields CDR1 SGHNT and CDR2 YYREEE (reference sequence). V was clipped by 3 bases and J by 5 bases; unmatched bases: 7. CDR3 nucleotides: TGTGCCAGCAGCTCCCCGGGACAGGGGGGCCACGAGCAGTACTTC. This sequence encodes CASSSPGQGGHEQYF.

The gene calls are TRBV4-2 and TRBJ2-1; 14 bases are a match to TRBD2. This CDR3 has 16 amino acids. Germline trimming cut 1 base from V and 10 bases from J; bases unmatched to any gene: 6. Per the germline V gene, CDR1 is LGHNA and CDR2 is YNFKEQ. CDR3 loop: CASSQAGTSGSEEQFF. The CDR3 nucleotides are TGTGCCAGCAGCCAAGCCGGGACTAGCGGGAGTGAGGAGCAGTTCTTC.

The genes are TRBV7-2 and TRBJ2-1, with TRBD2 matching 11 bases. The CDR3 is made up of 14 amino acids. Germline lookup yields CDR1 SGHTA and CDR2 FQGNSA. J lost 3 bases, V lost 7 bases, and 2 bases had no gene match. The CDR3: CASTGTSGYNEQFF. DNA of the CDR3: TGTGCCAGCACCGGGACTAGCGGCTACAATGAGCAGTTCTTC.